What follows describes a single T cell receptor beta chain. The antigen is undetermined. The CDR3 spans 15 residues. CDR1 MNHEY and CDR2 SMNVEV come from the germline V gene (reference sequence). With V trimmed by 6 bases and J by 3 bases, 4 bases remained unmatched. The record originates from a study of shared clonotypes between healthy human individuals. On the study more broadly: Sampling drew on donors who were a couple of women and three men aged 18 to 49. Study results and caveats: At large depth, rarefaction still showed sorted-subset sequencing to be incomplete. With several donors compared, approximately 5% of naive CD4 clonotypes were shared.

Assay used: immunoSEQ multiplex PCR; TCRdb lists only in-frame clones, some missing. The sample lists under 700,000 clones, roughly 96% occurring once. CD8 cells classed as naive were CD45RO-negative and positively selected for CCR7, excluding terminally differentiated effector memory CD45RA+ cells. Sequenced input: naive CD8+ T cells sorted from blood. The rearrangement links TRBV27 to TRBJ2-3, with 12 bases that match TRBD2. The TCR comes from a woman in her 30s in good health. The CDR3, as DNA: TGTGCCAGCAGGAGGACTAGCGGGAAAACAGATACGCAGTATTTT. This gives the protein CASRRTSGKTDTQYF.